This note documents a single TCR beta chain sequence. Its antigen remains undetermined. No base quality values were provided; no much bigger clone lies one nucleotide off. Taken from the germline V gene (reference sequence), the CDR1 and CDR2 loops are LNHDA and SQIVND. Including the terminal cysteine and phenylalanine, the CDR3 comprises 15 residues. Left in the record is the CDR3 DNA by itself, 45 bases read in frame from the first base. From V the trimming removes 10 bases and from J it removes 6 bases, while the gene matches leave 5 bases of the junction unaccounted for. The data were obtained in a study of CD8 T cells in Susac syndrome (dated by TCRdb to the late 2010s). The study in broad terms: Of the Susac syndrome patients who were sequenced, eight or nine were in clinical remission while more than five had clinically active disease. At the time of blood withdrawal, Susac syndrome patients were either therapy-naive, taking corticosteroids (with some also receiving IVIg), or on IVIg alone. The study used repertoire sequencing to test whether antigen drove CD8+ T cell activation and differentiation in Susac syndrome.

What the work shows at the level of the full study, not this receptor alone: No clonal expansion was detected in the CD4+ T cell repertoire of Susac syndrome patients. The study acknowledged that relatively few individuals were included in the TCR sequencing and HLA analysis.

RNA was extracted using the RNeasy kit, and about 0.45 to 1 microgram was reverse transcribed with random hexamers. The immunoSEQ multiplex PCR assay, covering 54 Vbeta and 13 Jbeta segments, was used to amplify TCR beta CDR3 regions. PCR amplification bias was corrected by using a synthetic template baseline for primer optimization and computational correction. Under the source paper's analysis protocol: Only productive sequences were kept, with reads annotated to V, D and J genes according to IMGT and analyzed in immunoSEQ Analyzer. Clonality was computed as one minus Shannon entropy normalized by log2 of the number of productive unique sequences. Public and private clones were assessed among the 100 most prevalent clones of each patient and control. Clones were defined as Susac-specific when absent from the healthy and MS cohorts, from roughly 1,100 published viral clones and from other ImmuneACCESS disease sequences. The public reads were reanalyzed by TCRdb: fastp trimming at Q25, MiXCR alignment, in-frame beta chains only. Rows matching on CDR3 protein sequence are summarized as one entry with the most common DNA and genes. TCRdb's processing, not the authors' own work, is the source of the V and J calls. The sample table contains about 180,000 distinct CDR3 sequences; only one count was recorded for 94% of them. The top ten hold more than 0.095% of the sample.

Peripheral blood CD8+ and CD4+ T cells from healthy donors, Susac syndrome patients and multiple sclerosis patients were profiled by high-throughput TCR beta sequencing. Susac syndrome patients met recently defined diagnostic criteria for definite or probable disease. Bulk CD8+ and CD4+ T cells were purified by magnetic negative isolation, whereas CD8+ TEMRA cells were enriched by FACS. Blood was collected in EDTA tubes and processed within 24 hours, with PBMCs isolated through density gradient centrifugation. PBMCs intended for TCR sequencing were frozen in liquid nitrogen and were later thawed in a 37 degrees C water bath. A purity of at least 90% was achieved for sorted or isolated CD4+, CD8+ and CD8+ TEMRA cells.

The chain joins TRBV19 to TRBJ2-2, and 16 junction bases match TRBD2. The sample taken for sequencing was CD4+ T cells from PBMCs. This TCR came from a human donor with Susac syndrome. The encoded CDR3 is CATGTSGGAPGELFF. The DNA sequence is as follows: TGTGCCACCGGGACTAGCGGGGGGGCCCCCGGGGAGCTGTTTTTT.